Reported below is one TCR beta chain. CDR1 and CDR2 (germline): DFQATT, SNEGSKA (reference sequence). With 3 bases removed from V and 7 bases from J, the gap between germline ends came to 12 bases. This CDR3 comprises 13 residues. TCRdb re-called the PCR reads through MiXCR, storing one row per CDR3 protein. The repertoire holds approximately 90,000 distinct CDR3 sequences, with about 50% as singletons. These data come from a study of CDR3 diversity in severe acne. The receptor was isolated from a male donor in good health, serving as a control. The sequencing sample was made of blood. V and J are TRBV20-1 and TRBJ1-4; no clear D. CDR3 DNA: TGCAGTGCTAGTGGTGCAGGTGGTGAAAAACTGTTTTTT. Translated: CSASGAGGEKLFF.